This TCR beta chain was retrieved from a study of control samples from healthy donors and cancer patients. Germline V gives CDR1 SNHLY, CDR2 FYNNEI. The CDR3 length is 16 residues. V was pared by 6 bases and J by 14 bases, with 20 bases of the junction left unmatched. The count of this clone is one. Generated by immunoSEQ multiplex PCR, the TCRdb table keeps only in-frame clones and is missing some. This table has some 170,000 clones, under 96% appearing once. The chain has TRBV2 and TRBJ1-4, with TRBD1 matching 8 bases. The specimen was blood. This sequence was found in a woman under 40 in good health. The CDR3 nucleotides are TGTGCCAGCAGCCCGGGGGGGACAGGCCTTTTGGTGCGGCTGTTTTTT. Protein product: CASSPGGTGLLVRLFF.